The 26 T cell receptor beta chains presented below share a single source sample, sequenced in a study of blood T cells in healthy people across ages. For the second PCR, which ran for about 7 to 11 cycles, a sample-barcoded 5' primer and a J-beta primer mix were used. One entry per CDR3 protein results from TCRdb running MiXCR on the 5' RACE reads. The table lists around 800,000 distinct CDR3 sequences, around a quarter of them singletons. These data were also filed under a second study, of T cells of mothers and their children.

The sample taken for sequencing was blood. The receptors derive from a boy aged 10-17 years in good health.

This clonotype was detected only a few times. The chain carries TRBV7-9 and TRBJ2-1; D may match TRBD1 or TRBD2 (5 bases each). The CDR3 consists of 14 residues. Germline-derived CDR1 and CDR2 are SEHNR and FQNEAQ (reference sequence). V was clipped by 1 base and J by 7 bases, with 11 bases between them. Here the CDR3 DNA reads TGTGCCAGCAGCTTAGGGGGCACGGGGAATGAGCAGTTCTTC. This encodes CASSLGGTGNEQFF. The full variable domain, completed using reference TRBV7-9 and TRBJ2-1, is DTGVSQNPRHKITKRGQNVTFRCDPISEHNRLYWYRQTLGQGPEFLTYFQNEAQLEKSRLLSDRFSAERPKGSFSTLEIQRTEQGDSAMYLCASSLGGTGNEQFFGPGTRLTVL.

This clonotype was counted at least ten times. At one boundary the junction diverges from the germline segment, which might be a read error. The chain is built from TRBV5-1 and TRBJ2-1, with D possibly TRBD2 on 6 matching bases. The CDR3 sequence is 13 residues long. Germline V gene sequence: CDR1 SGHRS, CDR2 YFSETQ. The CDR3 coding sequence is TGTGCCAGCAGTTTGGGCGGGGCCAATGAGCAGTTCTTC. Its protein product is CASSLGGANEQFF.

In this sample, this clonotype turned up a few times. This chain connects TRBV5-1 to TRBJ2-5, with 8 bases lining up with TRBD2. The CDR3 runs 16 residues. The germline V gene encodes CDR1 SGHRS and CDR2 YFSETQ. The V segment lost 3 bases and the J segment 3 bases; nucleotides outside the gene matches: 10. DNA for the CDR3: TGCGCCAGCAGCTACCCCCTAGCGGGTACCGAAGAGACCCAGTACTTC. Translating gives CASSYPLAGTEETQYF.

CDR3 in DNA: TGTGCCAGCAGTCAGAACGACAGGGCTTCTGAGCAGTTCTTC. Translation gives CASSQNDRASEQFF. This sequence joins TRBV12-3 or TRBV12-4 and TRBJ2-5, with 7 bases identical to TRBD1. The assigned J gene may be wrong: the sequence end matches TRBJ2-1 better. The CDR3 has 14 amino acids.

The V gene is TRBV28, the J gene TRBJ2-5; D is perhaps TRBD2 (5 bases). V was trimmed by 4 bases and J by 4 bases, leaving 10 bases between them. The CDR3 spans 13 residues. Per the germline V gene, CDR1 is MDHEN and CDR2 is SYDVKM. CDR3 residues: CASSWVGRETQYF. CDR3 DNA sequence: TGTGCCAGCAGTTGGGTGGGGAGAGAGACCCAGTACTTC.

V is TRBV28 and J is TRBJ1-2; D remains unclear. Looked up from germline, CDR1 is MDHEN and CDR2 is SYDVKM. The germline V and J ends were trimmed by 5 bases and 0 bases, with 10 bases remaining between them. The CDR3 runs 14 residues. The chain's CDR3 is CASSPGEANYGYTF. The DNA of the CDR3 is TGTGCCAGCAGTCCCGGTGAAGCTAACTATGGCTACACCTTC.

The rearrangement links TRBV10-1 to TRBJ2-5; 10 bases agree with TRBD2. Germline-derived CDR1 and CDR2 are WNHNN and SYGVQD (reference sequence). The V segment lost 0 bases and the J segment 2 bases; nucleotides outside the gene matches: 3. The CDR3 runs to 16 residues. The CDR3 DNA sequence: TGCGCCAGCAGTGAGTCGGGACTAGCGCAGCAAGAGACCCAGTACTTC. Translating it yields CASSESGLAQQETQYF.

V usage is TRBV7-3 and J usage is TRBJ1-1; a possible D gene is TRBD1 (5 bases). Looked up from germline, CDR1 is SGHTA and CDR2 is FQGTGA. The V and J ends lost 5 bases and 7 bases respectively, with 23 bases between them. This CDR3 contains 16 residues. The CDR3 loop is CASSPGRGRGISEAFF. CDR3 in DNA: TGTGCCAGCAGCCCCGGTCGGGGTAGGGGAATAAGTGAAGCTTTCTTT.

This rearrangement joins TRBV6-5 to TRBJ1-2; TRBD1 agrees at 7 bases. CDR3 length: 18 residues. With 0 bases clipped from V and 6 bases from J, the junction kept 16 bases outside the gene matches. Germline assignment: CDR1 MNHEY and CDR2 SVGAGI. The CDR3 nucleotides read TGTGCCAGCAGTTACTCGAGCCGCCCAGGGGGATTTAGTAATGGCTACACCTTC. The encoded protein is CASSYSSRPGGFSNGYTF.

This chain connects TRBV6-8 to TRBJ1-5; 7 nucleotides line up with TRBD1. The ends lost 4 bases at V and 1 base at J; junction bases unmatched: 7. CDR1 MNHGY and CDR2 SAAAGT come from the germline V gene. This CDR3 is built from 16 residues. The CDR3 loop is CASSLVTGQSNQPQHF. CDR3 sequence (DNA): TGTGCCAGCAGTTTGGTGACAGGGCAAAGCAATCAGCCCCAGCATTTT.

This clonotype has just a few counts. This rearrangement joins TRBV9 to TRBJ2-3; D remains ambiguous. Between the trimmed V and J ends, which lost 4 bases and 2 bases, there was a span of 14 bases. Germline values: CDR1 SGDLS, CDR2 YYNGEE. The CDR3 has 15 residues. The CDR3 loop reads CASSPAAGPTDTQYF. For the CDR3, the DNA is TGTGCCAGCAGCCCGGCGGCAGGACCCACAGATACGCAGTATTTT.

This clonotype has at least ten counts. V is TRBV6-5 and J is TRBJ1-4; 7 bases are a match to TRBD1. CDR3 length equals 12 residues. Trimming at V came to 7 bases and at J to 5 bases, leaving 1 base not matched to a gene. Germline V gene lookup returns CDR1 MNHEY and CDR2 SVGAGI. Here the CDR3 DNA reads TGTGCCAGCACGACAGGGAATGAAAAACTGTTTTTT. As protein: CASTTGNEKLFF.

The chain recombines TRBV2 with TRBJ2-1, with D maybe TRBD2 (5 bases). V lost 3 bases and J 4 bases, leaving 7 bases between the germline ends. Germline V gene data show CDR1 as SNHLY and CDR2 as FYNNEI. This CDR3 comprises 13 residues. The CDR3 DNA is TGTGCCAGCAGTGAGAGGAGGTACAATGAGCAGTTCTTC. It encodes CASSERRYNEQFF.

This clonotype was detected a few times. This CDR3 reads CASSPSRDEQYF. The DNA for the CDR3 is TGTGCCAGCAGCCCCTCCCGGGACGAGCAGTACTTC. The rearrangement joins TRBV3-1 to TRBJ2-7; D uncertain. The length of the CDR3 is 12 residues. V was shortened by 4 bases and J by 5 bases, with 9 bases between the two germline ends. Germline values: CDR1 LGHDT, CDR2 YNNKEL (reference sequence).

This clonotype was counted only a few times. The chain has TRBV20-1 and TRBJ2-5, with 7 bases fitting TRBD2. The germline V gene encodes CDR1 DFQATT and CDR2 SNEGSKA (reference sequence). CDR3 length: 11 residues. V shed 4 bases and J 7 bases; nucleotides not matched to a gene: 3. CDR3 residues: CSAISGGTQYF. Here the CDR3 DNA reads TGCAGTGCTATTTCGGGGGGGACCCAGTACTTC.

V gene TRBV7-3 combines with J gene TRBJ1-1, with D perhaps matching TRBD1 (6 bases). Germline lookup yields CDR1 SGHTA and CDR2 FQGTGA. The CDR3 totals 13 residues. The V gene lost 1 base and the J gene lost 8 bases, with 11 bases spanning the gap. The CDR3 coding sequence is TGTGCCAGCAGCTTAAGCAGGGGCGACGAAGCTTTCTTT. This gives the protein CASSLSRGDEAFF.

CDR3 DNA sequence: TGCGCCAGCAGCCAAACTAGTAGGGGTGCGACCAAAAACATTCAGTACTTC. This codes for CASSQTSRGATKNIQYF. This chain uses TRBV4-1 with TRBJ2-4; D might be TRBD1 or TRBD2, each matching 5 bases. Trimming cost V 2 bases and J 2 bases, with 16 bases left between them. Per germline, CDR1 MGHRA and CDR2 YSYEKL. The CDR3 loop spans 17 amino acids.

This clonotype was recorded at least ten times. V is TRBV20-1 and J is TRBJ2-1; either TRBD1 or TRBD2 may fit D (5 bases each). This CDR3 has 14 amino acids. The V and J ends lost 1 base and 2 bases respectively, with 9 bases between them. Germline V CDR1 and CDR2: DFQATT, SNEGSKA (reference sequence). CDR3 region: CSARGGGTYNEQFF. CDR3 nucleotide sequence: TGCAGTGCTAGAGGTGGGGGTACCTACAATGAGCAGTTCTTC.

This CDR3 is CASSAGTGSSYEQYF. The DNA of the CDR3 is TGTGCCAGCAGCGCCGGGACAGGCAGTTCCTACGAGCAGTACTTC. The rearrangement links TRBV9 to TRBJ2-7; 8 bases are a match to TRBD1. This CDR3 has 15 residues. Germline loops: CDR1 SGDLS, CDR2 YYNGEE. The junction had 6 bases not matched to a gene; V was cut back by 3 bases and J by 1 base.

The genes are TRBV5-1 and TRBJ2-3; TRBD2 is a possible D gene (7 bases). Germline V gene lookup returns CDR1 SGHRS and CDR2 YFSETQ. CDR3 size: 16 residues. Trimming shortened V by 4 bases and J by 3 bases, and 18 bases separated the two germline ends. CDR3 sequence (DNA): TGCGCCAGCAGCCCGTCGGGGGGCTATTCAACAGATACGCAGTATTTT. It translates to CASSPSGGYSTDTQYF.

There are a few counts of this clonotype. V usage is TRBV4-2 and J usage is TRBJ2-5; 9 bases are a match to TRBD2. The assigned J gene may be wrong: the sequence end matches TRBJ2-1 better. The length of the CDR3 is 16 residues. CDR1 LGHNA and CDR2 YNFKEQ come from the germline V gene. CDR3 protein: CASSQDGRGGYNEQFF. The CDR3 DNA reads TGTGCCAGCAGCCAAGATGGGCGGGGGGGTTACAATGAGCAGTTCTTC.

Points on this clonotype: One end of the junction is discordant with germline, which a read error may explain. The J gene is TRBJ2-1, the V gene TRBV20-1, with 10 bases aligning to TRBD2. CDR1 is DFQATT and CDR2 is SNEGSKA in the germline V gene (reference sequence). The CDR3 has 18 residues. The CDR3 DNA follows: TGCAGTGCACTAGGGCCTAGCGGGGGTGCCGTCTCCTACAATAAGCAGTTCTTC. It translates to CSALGPSGGAVSYNKQFF.

This clonotype was recorded a few times. The V call is TRBV6-1, the J call TRBJ2-7; D remains ambiguous. From germline, CDR1 is MNHNS and CDR2 SASEGT. This CDR3 has 14 amino acids. Trimming stripped 2 bases from V and 2 bases from J, with 10 bases between. The CDR3 sequence: CASSESSSAYEQYF. The CDR3, as DNA: TGTGCCAGCAGTGAATCCAGTTCTGCCTACGAGCAGTACTTC.

There are a few counts of this clonotype. The chain has TRBV6-5 and TRBJ1-4; possible D gene TRBD1, 6 bases. V was pared by 6 bases and J by 11 bases, with 22 bases between. CDR1 MNHEY and CDR2 SVGAGI come from the germline V gene. This CDR3 region has 15 residues. CDR3 DNA sequence: TGTGCCAGCAGCCCCCGGGGGCACACGGGGGGGAAACTGTTTTTT. This sequence encodes CASSPRGHTGGKLFF.

This clonotype was counted a few times. The rearrangement links TRBV29-1 to TRBJ2-5; TRBD1 agrees at 8 bases. This CDR3 is built from 13 residues. J lost 4 bases, V lost 8 bases, and 9 bases had no gene match. Germline V gives CDR1 SQVTM, CDR2 ANQGSEA. Here the CDR3 reads CSSISGGGETQYF. The CDR3 DNA sequence: TGCAGCTCTATCTCAGGGGGCGGAGAGACCCAGTACTTC. Full variable domain (missing parts from reference TRBV29-1 and TRBJ2-5): SAVISQKPSRDICQRGTSLTIQCQVDSQVTMMFWYRQQPGQSLTLIATANQGSEATYESGFVIDKFPISRPNLTFSTLTVSNMSPEDSSIYLCSSISGGGETQYFGPGTRLLVL.

This clonotype showed up just a few times. The rearrangement links TRBV19 to TRBJ1-1; D not resolved. The germline gives CDR1 LNHDA, CDR2 SQIVND (reference sequence). The CDR3 covers 15 residues. V lost 2 bases, J lost 0 bases, and 10 bases lay in between. CDR3 DNA sequence: TGTGCCAGTAGTATAACTCGAGGATTGAACACTGAAGCTTTCTTT. Its translation: CASSITRGLNTEAFF.